The present T cell receptor beta chain was sequenced within a study of cytomegalovirus exposure and HLA in healthy donors. This CDR3 is 16 amino acids long. V was shortened by 5 bases and J by 0 bases, with 17 bases between the two germline ends. Looked up from germline, CDR1 is SGHTA and CDR2 is FQGNSA. The validation cohort, a group of under 150 subjects, included the donors and was separate from the approximately 680-subject first cohort. A word on this clone: Its antigen remains unknown.

Study-wide findings and caveats: TCR beta chains numbering more than 150 were designated cytomegalovirus-associated. Reportedly, diagnosis of cytomegalovirus status by the classifier showed high specificity and sensitivity.

Assay used: immunoSEQ multiplex PCR; TCRdb lists only in-frame clones, some missing. This sample has more than 60,000 clones, with 95% to 97% found just once. The chain carries TRBV7-2 and TRBJ2-7, with D possibly TRBD2 on 7 matching bases. This receptor was obtained from a young woman in good health and CMV-seropositive. The sequenced sample consisted of PBMCs. The CDR3 bases are TGTGCCAGCAGCCCTATGGGCGGGGGCCTCTCCTACGAGCAGTACTTC. Translation: CASSPMGGGLSYEQYF.